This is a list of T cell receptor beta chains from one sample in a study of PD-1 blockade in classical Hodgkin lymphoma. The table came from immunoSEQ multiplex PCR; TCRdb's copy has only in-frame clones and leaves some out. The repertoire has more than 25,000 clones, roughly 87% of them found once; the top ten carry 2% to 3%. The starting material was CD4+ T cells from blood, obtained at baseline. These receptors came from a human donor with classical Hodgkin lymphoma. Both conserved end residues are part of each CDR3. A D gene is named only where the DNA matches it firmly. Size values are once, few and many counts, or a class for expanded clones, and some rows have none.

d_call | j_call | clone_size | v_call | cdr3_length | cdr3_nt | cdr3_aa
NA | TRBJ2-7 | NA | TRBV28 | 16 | TGTGCCAGCAGTTTCCATCTAGCGTACCTAACCTACGAGCAGTACTTC | CASSFHLAYLTYEQYF
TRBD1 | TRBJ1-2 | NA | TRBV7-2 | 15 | TGTGCCAGCAGCCCTACGACAGGGTCTCCCTATGGCTACACCTTC | CASSPTTGSPYGYTF
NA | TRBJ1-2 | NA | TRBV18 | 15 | TGTGCCAGCTCACCACCACAGACTACGGGCTATGGCTACACCTTC | CASSPPQTTGYGYTF
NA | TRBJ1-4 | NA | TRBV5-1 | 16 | TGCGCCAGCAGCTCGTCGGAGACAGGCCCTAATGAAAAACTGTTTTTT | CASSSSETGPNEKLFF
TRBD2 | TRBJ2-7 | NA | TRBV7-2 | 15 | TGTGCCAGCAGCCCGAGCGGGAACCCTGTCCACGAGCAGTACTTC | CASSPSGNPVHEQYF
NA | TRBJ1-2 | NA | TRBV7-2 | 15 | TGTGCCAGCACACCGGGGGGGGTTCGTAACTATGGCTACACCTTC | CASTPGGVRNYGYTF
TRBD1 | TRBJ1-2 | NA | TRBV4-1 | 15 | TGCGCCAGCAGCCAAGATGACAGGGCGACCTATGGCTACACCTTC | CASSQDDRATYGYTF
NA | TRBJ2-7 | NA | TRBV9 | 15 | TGTGCCAGCAGCTCCCGGACGGACGCCAACTACGAGCAGTACTTC | CASSSRTDANYEQYF
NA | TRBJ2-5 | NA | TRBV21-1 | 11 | TGTGCCAGCAGCAAAGCGGAGACCCAGTACTTC | CASSKAETQYF
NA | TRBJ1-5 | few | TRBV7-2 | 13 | TGTGCCAGCAGCGAATCGACAAATCAGCCCCAGCATTTT | CASSESTNQPQHF
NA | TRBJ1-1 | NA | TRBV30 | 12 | TGTGCCTGGACCTTGGGGAACACTGAAGCTTTCTTT | CAWTLGNTEAFF
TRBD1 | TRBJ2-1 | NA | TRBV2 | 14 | TGTGCCAGCAGTGTGGACAGGGGCCCCAATGAGCAGTTCTTC | CASSVDRGPNEQFF
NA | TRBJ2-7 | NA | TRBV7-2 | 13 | TGTGCCAGCAGCTGGCAGCCTGGGGGCGAGCAGTACTTC | CASSWQPGGEQYF
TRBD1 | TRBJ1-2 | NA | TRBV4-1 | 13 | TGCGCCAGCAGCCAAGGGACAGGGGATGGCTACACCTTC | CASSQGTGDGYTF
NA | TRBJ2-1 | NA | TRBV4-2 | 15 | TGTGCCAGCAGCCAAGAACCCTGGGCGTCCAATGAGCAGTTCTTC | CASSQEPWASNEQFF
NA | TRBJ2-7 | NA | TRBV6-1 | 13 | TGTGCCAGCAGTGGGGGATATAGCTACGAGCAGTACTTC | CASSGGYSYEQYF
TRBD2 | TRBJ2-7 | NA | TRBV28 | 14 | TGTGCCAGCAGTTTGCGGGGGGGGTCCTACGAGCAGTACTTC | CASSLRGGSYEQYF
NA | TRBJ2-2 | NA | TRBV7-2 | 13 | TGTGCCAGCAGCCCTTTCAACACCGGGGAGCTGTTTTTT | CASSPFNTGELFF
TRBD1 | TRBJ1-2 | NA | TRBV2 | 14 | TGTGCCAGCAGCCGGGACAGAGAAGGAATTGGCTACACCTTC | CASSRDREGIGYTF
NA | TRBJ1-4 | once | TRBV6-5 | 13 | TGTGCCAGCAGTCTTCAGGGTGGAGAAAAACTGTTTTTT | CASSLQGGEKLFF
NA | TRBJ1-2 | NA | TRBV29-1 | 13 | TGCAGCGTAACAGGGACGGATGTCTATGGCTACACCTTC | CSVTGTDVYGYTF
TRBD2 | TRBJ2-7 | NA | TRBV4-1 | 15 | TGCGCCAGCAGCCAAGGTGTGGGAGGGTTCTACGAGCAGTACTTC | CASSQGVGGFYEQYF
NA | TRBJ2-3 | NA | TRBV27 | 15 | TGTGCCAGCAGTTTCCGCGGTCAAAGCACGGATACGCAGTATTTT | CASSFRGQSTDTQYF
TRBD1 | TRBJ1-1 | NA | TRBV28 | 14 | TGTGCCAGCAGTTTAAGAGGGGGCGCCTTTGGAGCTTTCTTT | CASSLRGGAFGAFF
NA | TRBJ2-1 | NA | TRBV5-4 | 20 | TGTGCCAGCAGCTTGACATCCCTGCTCGGGCGGAAAATAGGGTACAATGAGCAGTTCTTC | CASSLTSLLGRKIGYNEQFF
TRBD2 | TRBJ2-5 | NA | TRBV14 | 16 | TGTGCCAGCAGCCAAGAAAGGCTAGCGGGAGTCGAGACCCAGTACTTC | CASSQERLAGVETQYF
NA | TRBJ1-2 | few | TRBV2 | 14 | TGTGCCAGCAGTGAATCGCTGGGGGCAGATGGCTACACCTTC | CASSESLGADGYTF
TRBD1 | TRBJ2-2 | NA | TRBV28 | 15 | TGTGCCACCTTCGGACAGGGAGAGGGGGCCGGGGAGCTGTTTTTT | CATFGQGEGAGELFF
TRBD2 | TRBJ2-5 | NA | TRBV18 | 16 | TGTGCCAGCTCACCCCGGACTAGCGGGCAACAAGAGACCCAGTACTTC | CASSPRTSGQQETQYF
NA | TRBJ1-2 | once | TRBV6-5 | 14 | TGTGCCAGCAGTTACTCACAGGTGAACTATGGCTACACCTTC | CASSYSQVNYGYTF
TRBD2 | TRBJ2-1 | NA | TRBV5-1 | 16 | TGCGCCAGCAGCTTGGCCAGCGGGAGTAACTACAATGAGCAGTTCTTC | CASSLASGSNYNEQFF
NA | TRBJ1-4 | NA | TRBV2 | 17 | TGTGCCAGCCGTACAACTCAGAGGCGTCGCACTAATGAAAAACTGTTTTTT | CASRTTQRRRTNEKLFF
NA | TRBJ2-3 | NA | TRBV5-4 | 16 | TGTGCCAGCAGCTTACCGTCACGGGGACAAACAGATACGCAGTATTTT | CASSLPSRGQTDTQYF
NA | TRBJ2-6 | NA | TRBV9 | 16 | TGTGCCAGCAGCGCGGCAAAGAGCTCTGGGGCCAACGTCCTGACTTTC | CASSAAKSSGANVLTF
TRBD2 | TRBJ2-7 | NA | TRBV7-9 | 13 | TGTGCCAGCAGCCTAGCGGGATCCTACGAGCAGTACTTC | CASSLAGSYEQYF
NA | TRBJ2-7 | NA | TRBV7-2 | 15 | TGTGCCAGCAGCCTGGAGGTGGCGCGGGGACGCGAGCAGTACTTC | CASSLEVARGREQYF
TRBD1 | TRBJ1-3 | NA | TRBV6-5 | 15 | TGTGCCAGCAGCGACACAGGGGGATCTGGAAACACCATATATTTT | CASSDTGGSGNTIYF
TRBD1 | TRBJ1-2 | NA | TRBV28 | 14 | TGTGCCAGCAGTTCTCCAGGGGGCAACTATGGCTACACCTTC | CASSSPGGNYGYTF
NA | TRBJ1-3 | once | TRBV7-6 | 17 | TGTGCCAGCAGCTTAGCGTTCGTAAAACTGACAGGAAACACCATATATTTT | CASSLAFVKLTGNTIYF
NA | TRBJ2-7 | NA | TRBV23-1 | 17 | TGCGCCAGCAGTCAATCTAAAGACAGGCGATCATCCTACGAGCAGTACTTC | CASSQSKDRRSSYEQYF
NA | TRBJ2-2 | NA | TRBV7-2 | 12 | TGTGCCAGCAGCTTCAGCACCGGGGAGCTGTTTTTT | CASSFSTGELFF
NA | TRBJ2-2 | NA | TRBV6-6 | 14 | TGTGCCAGTGGACCTAGCGCGAACACCGGGGAGCTGTTTTTT | CASGPSANTGELFF
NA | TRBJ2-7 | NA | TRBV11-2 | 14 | TGTGCCAGCAGCTTCGCGGGAAGCTCCTACGAGCAGTACTTC | CASSFAGSSYEQYF
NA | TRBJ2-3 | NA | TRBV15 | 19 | TGTGCCACCAGCAGCGTTCAGCTAGCCGTAGGGCGGGGCCCAGATACGCAGTATTTT | CATSSVQLAVGRGPDTQYF
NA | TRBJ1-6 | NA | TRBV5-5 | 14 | TGTGCCAGCAGCCCGGGGTCAGCTCATTCACCCCTCCACTTT | CASSPGSAHSPLHF
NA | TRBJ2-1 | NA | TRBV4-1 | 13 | TGCGCCAGCAGCCAAGATACGGGGGCGGAGCAGTTCTTC | CASSQDTGAEQFF
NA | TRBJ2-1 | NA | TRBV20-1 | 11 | TGCAGTGCTAGCAACGGCTATGAGCAGTTCTTC | CSASNGYEQFF
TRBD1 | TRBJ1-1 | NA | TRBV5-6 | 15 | TGTGCCAGCAGCTTGTCGGGACAGGGTAACACTGAAGCTTTCTTT | CASSLSGQGNTEAFF
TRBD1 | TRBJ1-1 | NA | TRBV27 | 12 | TGTGCCAGCGCAGGGGGAGGTACTGAAGCTTTCTTT | CASAGGGTEAFF
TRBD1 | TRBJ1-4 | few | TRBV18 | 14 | TGTGCCAGCTCACCCGGACAGGGCAATGAAAAACTGTTTTTT | CASSPGQGNEKLFF
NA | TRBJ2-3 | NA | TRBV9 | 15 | TGTGCCAGCAGCGTAGCTCCTAATGGTGCAGATACGCAGTATTTT | CASSVAPNGADTQYF
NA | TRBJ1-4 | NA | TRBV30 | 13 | TGTGCCTGGCACCGCAGGGATAATGAAAAACTGTTTTTT | CAWHRRDNEKLFF
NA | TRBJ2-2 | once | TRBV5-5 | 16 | TGTGCCAGCAGCGTCTCCGGGACCCTACTCACCGGGGAGCTGTTTTTT | CASSVSGTLLTGELFF
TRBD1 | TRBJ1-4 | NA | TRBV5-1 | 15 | TGCGCCAGCAGCTGGGGGACAGGGGGTAGTGAAAAACTGTTTTTT | CASSWGTGGSEKLFF
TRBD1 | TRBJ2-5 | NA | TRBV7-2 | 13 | TGTGCCAGCAGCTCGGACAGGGGTGGGACCCAGTACTTC | CASSSDRGGTQYF
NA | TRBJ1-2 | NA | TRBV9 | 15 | TGTGCCAGCAGCCCCCTGGGGGTTGAGAGCTATGGCTACACCTTC | CASSPLGVESYGYTF
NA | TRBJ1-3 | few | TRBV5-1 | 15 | TGCGCCAGCAGCGAGGAGGGGGGAGGAGGAAACACCATATATTTT | CASSEEGGGGNTIYF
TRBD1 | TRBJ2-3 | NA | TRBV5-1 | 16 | TGCGCCAGCAGCTACGGGCAGGGGGCAGGCACAGATACGCAGTATTTT | CASSYGQGAGTDTQYF
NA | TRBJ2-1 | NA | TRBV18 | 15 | TGTGCCAGCTCACCACCGCGAGTCGCGGGGAATGAGCAGTTCTTC | CASSPPRVAGNEQFF
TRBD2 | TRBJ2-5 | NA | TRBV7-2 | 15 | TGTGCCAGCAGCTTAGGAGGCGGGGGCCAAGAGACCCAGTACTTC | CASSLGGGGQETQYF